The clone carrying this TCR beta chain showed up many times. The data originate from a study of T cells in Graves' hyperthyroidism and ophthalmopathy. Between the trimmed V and J ends, which lost 0 bases and 4 bases, there was a span of 3 bases. The germline gives CDR1 LNHNV, CDR2 YYDKDF (reference sequence). CDR3 length: 12 residues. Fresh peripheral blood, 9.5 to 10 ml of it, supplied the PBMCs. TCR beta CDR3 regions were amplified from RNA transcripts. During a first-round RT-PCR of the TCR CDR3, the HTBI primer set was used. TCRdb used MiXCR to reprocess the multiplex PCR reads, holding one entry per CDR3 protein. The sample holds 400,000 to 600,000 distinct CDR3 sequences, about a fifth seen once.

The rearrangement joins TRBV15 to TRBJ1-2; D is undetermined. Sequencing was done on a sample of blood. This sequence originates from a man aged 18 to 29 with Graves' hyperthyroidism. DNA of the CDR3: TGTGCCACCAGCAGAGATGCCTATGGCTACACCTTC. Protein: CATSRDAYGYTF.